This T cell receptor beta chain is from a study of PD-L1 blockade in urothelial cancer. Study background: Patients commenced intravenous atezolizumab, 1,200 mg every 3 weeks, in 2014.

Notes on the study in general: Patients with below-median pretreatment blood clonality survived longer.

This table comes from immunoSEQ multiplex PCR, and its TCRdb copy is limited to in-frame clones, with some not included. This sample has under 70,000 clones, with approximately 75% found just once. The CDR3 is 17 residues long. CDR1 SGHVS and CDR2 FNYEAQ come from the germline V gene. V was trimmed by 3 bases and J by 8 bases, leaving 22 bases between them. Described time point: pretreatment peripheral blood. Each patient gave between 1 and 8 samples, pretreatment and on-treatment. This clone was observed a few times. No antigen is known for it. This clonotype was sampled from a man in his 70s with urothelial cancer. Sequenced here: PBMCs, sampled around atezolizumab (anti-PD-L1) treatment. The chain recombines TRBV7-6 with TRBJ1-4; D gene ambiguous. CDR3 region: CASSLDNIRVGEEKLFF. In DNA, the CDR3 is TGTGCCAGCAGCTTGGATAATATCCGGGTCGGGGAGGAAAAACTGTTTTTT.